The subject of this entry is one T cell receptor beta chain. These data originate in a study of T cells in tumors and immune-related adverse events. V was pared by 6 bases and J by 7 bases, with 18 bases between. Germline CDR1 MNHNS, CDR2 SASEGT. This CDR3 comprises 15 residues. Measured with immunoSEQ multiplex PCR; TCRdb has only the in-frame clones, and not every one. The sample contains tens of thousands of clones, about 90% of which appear only once. The source is a female donor with metastatic renal cell carcinoma. The V gene is TRBV6-1, the J gene TRBJ1-4; perhaps TRBD1 as D (6 bases). Material: lymph node tissue, obtained from a patient treated with anti-PD-1 therapy. Here the CDR3 reads CASSVYRVGSEKLFF. The CDR3 region has the DNA TGTGCCAGCAGCGTTTACAGGGTGGGCTCTGAAAAACTGTTTTTT.